This T cell receptor (beta chain) appears in the sequencing data of a study of metastatic and nonmetastatic thyroid tumors. Study context: Repertoires from blood and tumor or nodule tissue of malignant and benign thyroid patients were compared. Study-wide results and limits: Malignant tumors reportedly showed significantly higher TCR beta diversity than benign nodules in both blood and tumor.

Between the trimmed V and J ends, which lost 1 base and 4 bases, there was a span of 3 bases. This CDR3 spans 12 amino acids. CDR1 and CDR2 from the germline V gene are SGHVS and FQNEAQ. Before thyroid surgery, none of the patients had received any treatment. Original methodology: It was from CDR3 differences across clinicopathological groups that a distant-metastasis classifier for papillary thyroid cancer was built. TCRdb reprocessed the PCR reads via MiXCR. TCRdb's processing, not the study's, gives the V and J calls here. The sample holds 35,000 to 50,000 clones, around 20% seen once. This clone was observed at least ten times. Antigen specificity is unknown.

The sequence came from a female donor with papillary thyroid cancer or a benign thyroid nodule (not recorded which). Some clones in this sample may be carry-over from other donors' samples. Sequencing was done on a sample of blood. This rearrangement joins TRBV7-8 to TRBJ2-3; D ambiguous. In DNA form, the CDR3 reads TGTGCCAGCAGCTTAGGGCCAGATACGCAGTATTTT. The encoded protein is CASSLGPDTQYF.